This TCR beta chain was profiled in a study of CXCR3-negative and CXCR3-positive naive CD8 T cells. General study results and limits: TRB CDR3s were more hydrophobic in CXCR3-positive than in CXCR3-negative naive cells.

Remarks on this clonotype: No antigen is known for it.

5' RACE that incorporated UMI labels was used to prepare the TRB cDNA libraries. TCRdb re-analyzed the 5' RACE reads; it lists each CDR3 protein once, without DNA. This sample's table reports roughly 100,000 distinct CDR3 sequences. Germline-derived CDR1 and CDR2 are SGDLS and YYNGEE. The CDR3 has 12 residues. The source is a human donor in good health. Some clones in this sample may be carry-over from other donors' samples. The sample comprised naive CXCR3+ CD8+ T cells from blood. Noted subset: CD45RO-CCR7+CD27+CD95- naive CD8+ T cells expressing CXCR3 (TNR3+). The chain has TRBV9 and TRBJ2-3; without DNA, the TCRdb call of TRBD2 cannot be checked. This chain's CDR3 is CASSVEGTPALF.